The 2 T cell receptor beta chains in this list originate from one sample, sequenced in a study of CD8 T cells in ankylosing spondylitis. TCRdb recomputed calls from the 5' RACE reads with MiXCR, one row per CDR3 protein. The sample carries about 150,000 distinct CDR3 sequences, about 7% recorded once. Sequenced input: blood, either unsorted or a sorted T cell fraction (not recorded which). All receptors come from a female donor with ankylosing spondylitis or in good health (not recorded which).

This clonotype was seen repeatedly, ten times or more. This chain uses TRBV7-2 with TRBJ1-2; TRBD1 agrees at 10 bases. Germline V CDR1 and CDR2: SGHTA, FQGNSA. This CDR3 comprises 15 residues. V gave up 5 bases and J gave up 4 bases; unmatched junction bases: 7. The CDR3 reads CASSPSWDRGYGYTF. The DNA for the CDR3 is TGTGCCAGCAGCCCTTCGTGGGACAGGGGCTATGGCTACACCTTC.

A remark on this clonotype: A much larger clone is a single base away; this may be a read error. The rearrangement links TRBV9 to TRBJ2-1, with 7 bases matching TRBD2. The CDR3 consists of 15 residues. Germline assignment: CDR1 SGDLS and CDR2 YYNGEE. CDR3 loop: CANSVGAGDYNEQFF. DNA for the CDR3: TGTGCCAACAGCGTAGGGGCGGGGGACTACAATGAGCAGTTCTTC.